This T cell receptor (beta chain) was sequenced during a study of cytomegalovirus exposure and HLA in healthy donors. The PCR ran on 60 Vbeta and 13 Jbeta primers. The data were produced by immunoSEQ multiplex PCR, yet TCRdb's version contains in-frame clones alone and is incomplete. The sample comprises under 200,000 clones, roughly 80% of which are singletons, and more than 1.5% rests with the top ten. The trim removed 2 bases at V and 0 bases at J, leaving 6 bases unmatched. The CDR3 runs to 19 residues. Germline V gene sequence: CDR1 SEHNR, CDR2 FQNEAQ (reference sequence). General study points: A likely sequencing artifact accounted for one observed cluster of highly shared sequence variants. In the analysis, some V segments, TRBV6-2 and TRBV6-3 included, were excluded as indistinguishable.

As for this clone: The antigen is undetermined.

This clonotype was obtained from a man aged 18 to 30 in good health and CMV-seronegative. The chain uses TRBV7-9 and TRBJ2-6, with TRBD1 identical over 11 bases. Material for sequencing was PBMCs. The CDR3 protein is CASSLSGQGAYSGANVLTF. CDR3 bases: TGTGCCAGCAGCTTATCCGGACAGGGGGCCTACTCTGGGGCCAACGTCCTGACTTTC.